Here is one TCR beta chain with its context. It has no known antigen specificity. At one end, the junction sequence differs from germline, possibly due to a read error. The sample carries other DNA sequences with the same CDR3. The record originates from a study of shared clonotypes between healthy human individuals (dated by TCRdb to 2020 to 2022). The study in broad terms: A couple of women and a few men aged 18 to 49 years were included in the cohort. For each donor, CD4 naive and CD4 memory were each run on three plates, CD8 naive on two plates, and CD8 memory on one plate. The study deeply sequenced blood TCR repertoires of five healthy adults to estimate repertoire size and the extent of clonotype sharing between individuals. To increase sequencing depth and limit assay-specific biases, TCR repertoire library preparation and sequencing were carried out by different laboratories using diverse techniques. Each donor's leukapheresis produced roughly between about 0.85 and 10 billion PBMCs. The research as a whole found: Higher generation probabilities were observed for clonotypes shared by all four sorted-subset donors than for non-shared clonotypes. Across a handful of donors, approximately 5% of naive CD4, 3.5% of naive CD8, around 2.1% of memory CD4, and 0.4% of memory CD8 clonotypes were shared. Even with the large sequencing depth, rarefaction of the sorted-subset datasets indicated that sequencing was incomplete. The genetic and exposure-history diversity represented was limited by the small number of donors. Only blood was sampled, and tissue TCR repertoires likely differ from those in blood. Larger estimated clonotype richness was generally found for naive subsets than for memory subsets. Pairwise subsampling indicated that sequencing depth was expected to affect the degree of clonotype sharing among donors.

The CDR3 covers 13 residues, taking in both the cysteine and the phenylalanine. Just CDR3 DNA is preserved here, 39 bases in frame from base 1. The germline V gene provides CDR1 MGHDK and CDR2 SYGVNS. Healthy HIV-negative adults with no recently reported acute infections or vaccinations were included as donors. Every donor was a Caucasian adult residing in Nashville, Tennessee, USA. CD4+ T cells were enriched by magnetic negative selection; naive cells were then positively selected on CD45RA, and the negative fraction formed the memory subset. Blood was collected by leukapheresis, and PBMCs were isolated by Ficoll-Histopaque density gradient centrifugation and then cryopreserved in liquid nitrogen vapor phase. Analytical flow cytometry was used to check the purity and quantity of each magnetically sorted T cell population. From each sorted fraction, genomic DNA was isolated and quantified by UV absorbance on a Nanodrop 2000c.

TCR CDR3 regions were amplified from genomic DNA by multiplex PCR using the deep immunoSEQ assay. Genomic DNA extracted from each cell subset was distributed evenly over all wells of several immunoSEQ 96-well plates, and each plate served as one replicate. For sorted subsets, around 200 ng genomic DNA, equal to some 30,000 T cell genomes, was loaded into each replicate PCR. The purified libraries were quantified using a Qubit 3.0 fluorometer, sized with a Bioanalyzer 2100, and then quantified again using the KAPA Library Quantification kit. Every immunoSEQ 96-well plate was sequenced on a separate single-read 150-cycle Illumina NextSeq 550 flow cell. The paper's processing steps were these. Because the immunoSEQ output included only junctional sequences and no quality scores, the filtering could not be the same as the filtering used for full-length reads. To assign V/J genes and CDR3, sequences were annotated against IMGT germline references using PyIR, a Python wrapper for IgBLAST v1.9. Reads were filtered out if the reads had weak V/J assignments (E-value above 1e-6), no CDR3, stop codons, out-of-frame junctions, or ambiguous translated residues. V3J clonotypes were defined by identical inferred V gene, J gene, and CDR3 amino acid sequence. The percentage overlap between two repertoires was calculated by dividing the number of shared unique clonotypes by the size of the smaller repertoire. Richness of each repertoire was evaluated using RTK rarefaction, the Chao1 estimator, and Recon v2.1 estimates of unobserved clonotypes. Generation probabilities were computed with OLGA for all TCRbeta clonotypes obtained by the gDNA method from several donors. The table comes from immuneACCESS by way of TCRdb, which keeps in-frame sequences with V and J called. Part of the clones is missing from these tables; in studies checked, under half for an unresolved V gene and the rest for unknown reasons. D and trimming were read from the DNA, whereas the V and J calls and clone size are those reported in that table. This sample holds 2 million to 3 million clones; around nine tenths were observed only once. The ten top clones hold over 0.12% of the sample.

The rearrangement joined TRBV25-1 to TRBJ2-7; the D gene identity is not certain. The specimen sequenced was naive CD4+ T cells sorted from blood. What the cell subset or site label conveys for this sample: CD45RA+ positively selected. The source of this sequence is a young man in good health. The nucleotide sequence reads TGTGCCAGCAGCGAATCAACATATAGGGAGCAGTACTTC. It codes for CASSESTYREQYF.